This TCR beta chain emerged from a study of blood T cell repertoires in COVID-19. Study in general: There were acute and convalescent COVID-19 samples, and they came from the United States, Italy and Spain.

V lost 3 bases and J lost 3, with 14 bases in between. This CDR3 is 15 amino acids long. Germline lookup yields CDR1 MNHEY and CDR2 SVGEGT. Method: immunoSEQ multiplex PCR; TCRdb's copy keeps in-frame clones and lacks some. Here the sample spans about 83,000 clones, around 83% being singletons. This clone was detected a few times. The chain joins TRBV6-2 or TRBV6-3 to TRBJ1-2; D is possibly TRBD1 (6 bases). The receptor's source is a woman older than 75 in a cohort sampled during active or convalescent COVID-19. The material sequenced was peripheral blood. DNA for the CDR3: TGTGCCAGCAGTTATCGTCCAGGGGCTGACTATGGCTACACCTTC. Protein: CASSYRPGADYGYTF.